This T cell receptor (beta chain) appears in the sequencing data of a study of cytomegalovirus exposure and HLA in healthy donors (dated 2017 in TCRdb). Describing the broader study: According to an earlier analysis of around 600 of the donors, 150 million to 200 million T cells yielded 90 million to 130 million unique TCR beta sequences and around 280 Gb of sequence data. A separate validation cohort of more than 100 different subjects was used in addition to the 666-subject first cohort. HLA typing included class I and class II loci at four-digit resolution. The aim of the study was to test whether cataloging public T cell receptors could identify signatures of past pathogen exposure. To predict cytomegalovirus infection status, the study combined high-throughput TCR immunosequencing, statistical association of individual TCRs with disease status, and machine learning. Of the 300 to 450 genotyped donors, around 81% fell in the genetic ancestry cluster associated with self-reported Caucasian donors. The study profiled the T cell repertoires of about 720 subjects by immunosequencing and related them to cytomegalovirus serostatus. To study patterns of TCR occurrence, a later analysis re-analyzed previously published TCR beta repertoires from around 660 donors and added high-resolution HLA genotyping. A later genetic analysis took genome-wide SNP genotypes for about three fifths of the roughly 700 donors and used that subset as a discovery cohort. An early release that covered about 600 HLA-typed donors contained about 290 gigabases of sequencing data and 85 million to 100 million unique TCR sequences. The number of typed donors differed by locus: roughly 620-640 for A, B, C, DRB1 and DQB1; some 540 for DQA1; 606 for DPA1; and around 470 for DPB1. Among roughly 400 genotyped donors of the cohort, an average of 235,054 unique TCR beta nucleotide sequences were sequenced per donor, roughly 18% of them non-productive. An earlier analysis of 587 of the donors applied high-throughput TCR beta sequencing to assess whether each TCR beta V gene segment acted as functional or pseudogenic. The later analysis used no new phenotypic data to find candidate immune exposures, relying instead on TCR beta sequences and their occurrence across donors. Alongside the repertoire data, information on donor age, sex, ethnicity and CMV serostatus was compiled. Roughly 5 DR-DQ haplotypes were treated as single units for association and clustering because of strong linkage in the cohort. All discovery cohort repertoires had been generated on a single sequencing platform.

The cohort was made up of roughly 670 healthy bone marrow donors. At the time of sampling, every cohort member was nominally healthy, though immune exposures that went unrecorded were likely present. The donor was CMV seronegative and belonged to the group of 380 or so seronegative cohort members. A peripheral blood sample was collected from each donor, and TCR beta sequencing was performed on peripheral blood mononuclear cells. Genomic DNA extraction from the blood cell samples was performed with the Qiagen DNeasy Blood Extraction Kit. The CDR3, from cysteine to phenylalanine, totals 15 residues. Only CDR3 DNA remains: 45 bases, in frame from the first base. The V and J ends are trimmed by 8 bases and 5 bases, leaving 19 bases between them. Based on the germline V gene, the CDR1 and CDR2 sequences are MNHNS and SASEGT. Library preparation was by the immunoSEQ multiplex PCR assay. A mixture of 60 forward primers for TCR Vbeta segments and 13 reverse primers for TCR Jbeta segments was used in the multiplex PCR. The CDR3 region of rearranged TCR beta genes was amplified from genomic DNA by a multiplex PCR assay. The amplified TCR beta libraries were sequenced on the Illumina HiSeq System as 87-base-pair reads. Turning to the authors' computational methods: In a later analysis, some 80 million unique TCR beta chains were counted across the 500 to 700 repertoires, and around 10 million of these chains were shared by at least two donors. Raw reads were error-corrected and collapsed into unique sequences with a nearest-neighbor algorithm that merged closely related sequences to remove PCR and sequencing errors. V, D and J gene segments were assigned by aligning CDR3 sequences to IMGT reference sequences. Each retained sequence needed at least a six-nucleotide match to both a V gene segment and a J gene segment. Rearrangements were classified as productive when the CDR3 lacked stop codons and remained in frame with V and J, and all other rearrangements were classified as non-productive. Following IMGT convention, CDR3 was defined as the stretch from the second conserved V-encoded cysteine up to the conserved J-encoded phenylalanine. The earlier analysis of 500 to 650 of the donors excluded any sequence lacking an unambiguous match to a single V gene segment. An earlier analysis of a few hundred of the donors called V segments functional above 56.7% productive rearrangements and segregating when the between-donor standard deviation exceeded 5%. A statistical classification framework was developed to diagnose cytomegalovirus status using the catalog of TCR beta chain sequences. In a later analysis, V and J genes were assigned by comparing TCR nucleotide sequences against IMGT/GENE-DB human TR gene sequences. A later analysis assigned CDR3 sequences and most-parsimonious VDJ recombination scenarios with the TCRdist pipeline. A later analysis defined each TCR beta chain by its CDR3 amino acid sequence plus V-gene family, and excluded reads lacking a unique V-gene family. In a later analysis, 450 to 600 highly shared, low-generation-probability nucleotide sequences were removed to address suspected cross-contamination and a sequencing artifact. In a later analysis, a clonal expansion index was calculated for each public chain from normalized within-repertoire ranks of inferred template counts. A later analysis computed generation probabilities with a VDJ recombination model fitted to out-of-frame rearrangements, and checked the results against IGoR. A later analysis scored TCR-TCR, TCR-HLA and TCR-CMV co-occurrence with hypergeometric tests, applying a repertoire-size bias correction to TCR pairs. False discovery rates were estimated in a later analysis by permuting HLA or CMV assignments 20 times. In a later analysis, co-occurring TCRs were grouped using DBSCAN, with TCRdist sequence similarity added in when clustering inside HLA-allele-positive subsets. Repertoires with fewer than 30,000 or more than 120,000 public chains were left out of co-occurrence clustering, as were four to six repertoires with anomalous nucleotide sharing. TCRdb obtained this table from immuneACCESS and retained in-frame rearrangements with V and J assigned. These tables miss some clones; where compared with another copy, unresolved V genes account for less than half of the shortfall, and the remainder is unexplained. The V and J calls and clone size are taken from that table; D and trimming were inferred from the DNA. This sample holds some 160,000 clones; over 60% were observed only once. 1.7% of the sample rests with the top ten.

On this clone itself: The target of this receptor is not known. No clone much larger than this one lies a single base away; base qualities are absent.

The paper as a whole reports these results and caveats: Across donors, most TCR sequences were observed very rarely, whereas some public TCRs were present in many individuals. The presence/absence analyses assumed that sequencing depth was roughly uniform across donors, and that assumption may not be true. In this cohort, only TCR beta chains were sequenced, and detectable features were limited by the absence of alpha or paired-chain data. In a later analysis, HLA-associated TCR beta chains were found to be more clonally expanded and to have lower generation probabilities than equally common non-associated chains. Compared with the roughly 670-donor mean, donors in an Asian-associated ancestry cluster had fewer N-insertions in productive TCRs, according to a later genetic analysis. In a later analysis, the rate of TCR association differed among HLA loci, with DRB1 alleles having the most associated TCRs and HLA-C alleles having the fewest. Because some donors lacked HLA typing at each locus, the association tests relied only on the typed subset. The classifier was reported to diagnose cytomegalovirus status with high specificity and sensitivity in both the original and validation cohorts. A total of 150 to 200 TCR beta chains were listed by the study as associated with cytomegalovirus. CMV serostatus was the only immune exposure information available for the cohort. In a later analysis, most CMV-associated TCR beta chains were found to appear HLA-restricted, with HLA associations seemingly driven largely by CMV exposure. In a later genetic analysis, a missense DCLRE1C variant was associated with V-gene and J-gene trimming of TCR beta chains, and the association was replicated in an independent cohort. Some 16 rarely observed V segments, including chromosome 9 orphons, were excluded from the earlier analysis of about 500 of the donors because counts were too low. When HLA alleles, especially DR and DQ, strongly co-occurred, TCR associations were difficult to assign to individual alleles. Correlated functional status among segregating V segments might be attributable to linkage disequilibrium, but an unknown experimental factor could not be ruled out. A group of highly shared sequence variants was considered likely to be a technical artifact of the sequencing pipeline. Three of the identified cytomegalovirus-associated TCR beta chains were confirmed in vitro to be specific for cytomegalovirus antigens. Because the 87-base-pair reads could not distinguish some IMGT-functional V segments, including TRBV6-2 and TRBV6-3, those segments were excluded. In a later analysis, 15,000 to 20,000 TCR beta sequences were associated with specific HLA alleles at a false discovery rate of 0.05. In a later analysis, several top co-occurrence clusters were reported to appear linked to parvovirus B19, influenza, CMV and Epstein-Barr virus. A further reported finding was that TCR beta sequences accurately predicted the HLA-A and HLA-B alleles for most subjects in the first cohort. An earlier analysis of approximately 500 of the donors showed that most TCR beta V segments appeared in productive rearrangements either about 87% or about 30% of the time, which broadly matched IMGT annotations. The authors suggested that the approach could potentially be extended to other disease states and immunological phenotypes.

This receptor was taken from a woman aged 25 to 39 in good health and CMV-seronegative. This sequence uses TRBV6-1 and TRBJ1-5; the D gene is perhaps TRBD1, on 5 matching bases. The specimen sequenced was PBMCs. The nucleotide sequence is given as TGTGCCAGCGACCGCGGACGTCTAGGGGATCAGCCCCAGCATTTT. It translates to CASDRGRLGDQPQHF.